This T cell receptor (beta chain) stems from a study of T cell repertoires in urothelial bladder cancer. Measured with immunoSEQ multiplex PCR; TCRdb has only the in-frame clones, and not every one. The table includes under 15,000 clones, just over 65% detected once. Germline lookup yields CDR1 MNHEY and CDR2 SVGAGI. V lost 6 bases and J 10 bases, leaving 23 bases between the germline ends. The CDR3 length is 15 residues. The chain joins TRBV6-5 to TRBJ2-3; D gene unclear. Sequenced sample: tumor-infiltrating cells from bladder cancer. The sequence was obtained from a human donor with urothelial carcinoma. The CDR3 region is CASSLGSTHRGAQYF. DNA for the CDR3: TGTGCCAGCAGCCTCGGATCGACCCATAGAGGTGCGCAGTATTTT.